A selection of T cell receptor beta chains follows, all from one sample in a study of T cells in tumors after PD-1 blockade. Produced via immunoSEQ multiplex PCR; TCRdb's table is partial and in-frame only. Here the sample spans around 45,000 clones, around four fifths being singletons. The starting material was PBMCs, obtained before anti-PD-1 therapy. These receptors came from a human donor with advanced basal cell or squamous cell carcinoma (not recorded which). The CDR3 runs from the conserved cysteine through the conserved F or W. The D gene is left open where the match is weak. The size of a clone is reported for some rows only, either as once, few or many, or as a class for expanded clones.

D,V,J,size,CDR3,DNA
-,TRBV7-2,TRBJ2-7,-,CASSRLGASYEQYF,TGTGCCAGCAGCCGTCTCGGGGCTTCCTACGAGCAGTACTTC
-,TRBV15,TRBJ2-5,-,CATSGNRVETQYF,TGTGCCACCAGCGGGAACAGGGTTGAGACCCAGTACTTC
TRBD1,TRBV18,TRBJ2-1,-,CASSPGQGKGEQFF,TGTGCCAGCTCACCAGGACAGGGTAAGGGTGAGCAGTTCTTC
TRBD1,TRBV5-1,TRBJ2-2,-,CATARDRKSTNTGELFF,TGCGCCACCGCCCGGGACAGAAAAAGTACGAACACCGGGGAGCTGTTTTTT
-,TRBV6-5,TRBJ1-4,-,CASSYFRGTNEKLFF,TGTGCCAGCAGTTACTTCAGGGGAACTAATGAAAAACTGTTTTTT
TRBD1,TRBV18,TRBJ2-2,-,CASSPRQGIGTGELFF,TGTGCCAGCTCACCCAGACAGGGGATAGGAACCGGGGAGCTGTTTTTT
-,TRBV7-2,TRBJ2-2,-,CASSPSSDSIGGGELFF,TGTGCCAGCAGCCCATCATCGGACAGCATAGGTGGCGGGGAGCTGTTTTTT
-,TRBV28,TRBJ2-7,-,CASRPPGVYEQYF,TGTGCCAGCAGACCCCCAGGGGTCTACGAGCAGTACTTC
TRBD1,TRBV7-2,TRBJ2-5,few,CASSTGTGRVGTQYF,TGTGCCAGCAGCACCGGGACAGGGCGAGTGGGGACCCAGTACTTC
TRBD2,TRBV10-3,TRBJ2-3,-,CAISEGGSLADTQYF,TGTGCCATCAGTGAGGGCGGGAGCTTAGCAGATACGCAGTATTTT